The present T cell receptor (beta chain) was sequenced within a study of shared clonotypes between healthy human individuals. Whole-study context: Each donor's CD4 naive and CD4 memory cells filled three plates apiece, CD8 naive two, and CD8 memory one.

The naive CD8 fraction comprised CD45RO-negative cells positively selected for CCR7 and excluded terminally differentiated effector memory CD45RA+ cells. As originally analysed: Filtering of immunoSEQ junctional sequences could not match full-length read filtering. The repertoire was sequenced with immunoSEQ multiplex PCR; TCRdb's copy has only in-frame clones and lacks some. That table gives V, J and clone size, and the DNA gave D and trimming. The top ten hold more than 0.95% of the sample, which has just over 2,000,000 clones, just under 95% seen once. This clone was recorded only once. Its specificity is unknown. The study, taken as a whole, reports: Clonotypes shared by all four donors outscored non-shared clonotypes in generation probability. Sampling covered blood only; tissue repertoires likely differ.

The TCR sequence derives from a man aged 18 to 30 in good health. Sequenced input: naive CD8+ T cells sorted from blood.

CDR3 sequence: CASSLPEGGGELFF. DNA for the CDR3: TGTGCCAGCAGCTTACCGGAGGGTGGCGGGGAGCTGTTTTTT. The chain joins TRBV7-6 to TRBJ2-2, with TRBD2 as a possible D gene (6 bases). CDR1 and CDR2 (germline): SGHVS, FNYEAQ. With 2 bases removed from V and 7 bases from J, the gap between germline ends came to 11 bases. The CDR3 is 14 residues long.